This T cell receptor (beta chain) is from a study of blood T cell repertoires in COVID-19. Germline-derived CDR1 and CDR2 are LNHNV and YYDKDF (reference sequence). The CDR3 runs 16 residues. Trimming cost V 2 bases and J 5 bases, with 17 bases left between them. The assay was immunoSEQ multiplex PCR, and TCRdb's table has in-frame clones only and misses some. The table includes some 120,000 clones, more than 65% detected once. The sequenced sample consisted of peripheral blood. This receptor was obtained from a woman in her 70s with acute or convalescent COVID-19. The chain carries TRBV15 and TRBJ2-3, with a tentative D call TRBD2 (7 bases). The DNA of the CDR3 is TGTGCCACCAGCAGACTGGGGGCGGGAGAGGGAGATACGCAGTATTTT. Residues: CATSRLGAGEGDTQYF.